This T cell receptor beta chain was profiled in a study of blood T cell repertoires in COVID-19. Study-level information: Sample material is recorded as cDNA or gDNA derived from T cells, B-cell-depleted T cells, or PBMCs.

Source study methods: Reference gene primer amplification gave estimated nucleated cell counts. Repertoires were generated with immunoSEQ multiplex PCR, while TCRdb's copy carries only in-frame clones and drops some. V, J and clone size are those of that table, while D and trimming were read from the DNA. Here the sample spans about 300,000 clones, about 85% being singletons. There are 13 residues in the CDR3. The V gene's germline CDR1 is SNHLY and CDR2 FYNNEI. About this clone itself: One junction end disagrees with the germline gene, perhaps due to a read error. Other DNA sequences from this sample encode an identical CDR3 as well.

The V gene is TRBV2, the J gene TRBJ2-2; D may be TRBD1 (6 bases). The sequencing sample was made of peripheral blood. The TCR was taken from a human donor in a cohort sampled during active COVID-19. The DNA for the CDR3 is TGTGCCAGCAGTCAGGGGCCCACCGGGGAGCTATTTTTT. This sequence encodes CASSQGPTGELFF.